This T cell receptor (beta chain) was found in a study of T cell responses to AZD1222 COVID-19 vaccine. Points from the study as a whole: Repertoires were obtained only post-peak T cell response.

Profiled with immunoSEQ multiplex PCR; TCRdb holds only in-frame clones, not every one. The table lists 130,000 to 150,000 clones, about 91% of them singletons, with less than 2% in the top ten. Germline CDR1 and CDR2: SQVTM and ANQGSEA. The V gene lost 6 bases and the J gene lost 1 base, with 7 bases spanning the gap. This CDR3 is 12 amino acids long. Note on this clone: Its antigen is undetermined.

The sequencing here drew on peripheral blood, taken on day 0 of AZD1222 vaccination. The receptor was derived from an adult in good health. This chain joins TRBV29-1 and TRBJ2-1, with D hard to call. The CDR3 bases are TGCAGCGTCGGCCCTTCCTACAATGAGCAGTTCTTC. As protein: CSVGPSYNEQFF.